Below, 5 T cell receptor beta chains from the same sample are listed, as sequenced in a study of T cell repertoires in cytomegalovirus infection. A single record per CDR3 protein comes from TCRdb applying MiXCR to the reads. Of around 100,000 distinct CDR3 sequences in the sample, 10% were seen once. The antigens of these receptors remain unknown. Specimen: PBMCs, sequenced either directly or after in vitro stimulation (not recorded which). These receptors came from a human donor in good health (CMV status not recorded). Some clones in this sample may be carry-over from other donors' samples.

This clonotype occurred many times. The chain couples TRBV12-3 or TRBV12-4 to TRBJ1-2; D not resolved. Trimming cost V 1 base and J 7 bases, with 10 bases left between them. This CDR3 has 13 residues. The CDR3 loop reads CASSLGVPAGYTF. In DNA, the CDR3 is TGTGCCAGCAGTTTAGGAGTTCCCGCTGGCTACACCTTC.

This clonotype was observed at least ten times. This chain connects TRBV7-2 to TRBJ2-1; TRBD2 aligns across 12 bases. The germline CDR1 and CDR2 sequences are SGHTA and FQGNSA. The CDR3 runs 16 residues. Germline trimming cut 1 base from V and 5 bases from J; bases unmatched to any gene: 3. CDR3 nucleotide sequence: TGTGCCAGCAGCTTAGGGCTAGCGGGAGGGCACAATGAGCAGTTCTTC. Amino acid sequence: CASSLGLAGGHNEQFF.

This clonotype came up once. A much larger clone is a single base away; this may be a read error. The rearrangement uses TRBV27 and TRBJ2-1, with TRBD2 identical over 14 bases. The DNA end is a closer match to TRBJ2-7, so the J assignment may be wrong. The V gene's germline CDR1 is MNHEY and CDR2 SMNVEV (reference sequence). The CDR3 has 15 residues. CDR3 in DNA: TGTGCCAGCAGTCCAGGGACTAGCGGGAGAGCTTGGCAGTACTTC. Protein: CASSPGTSGRAWQYF.

The chain carries TRBV5-4 and TRBJ1-1; a possible D gene is TRBD1 (5 bases). Germline assignment: CDR1 SGHNT and CDR2 YYREEE (reference sequence). The CDR3 is 14 residues long. CDR3 DNA: TGTGCGTCAACAAGGGGCGATTATCACACTGAAGCTTTCTTT. Residues: CASTRGDYHTEAFF.

In regard to this clonotype: Just one base apart from a much larger clone, this may be a read error. The chain couples TRBV6-1 to TRBJ1-4; no clear D gene. CDR1 and CDR2 (germline): MNHNS, SASEGT. Trimming shortened V by 6 bases and J by 7 bases, and 18 bases separated the two germline ends. The CDR3 is 15 residues long. This chain's CDR3 is CASRERALGREKLFF. In nucleotides, the CDR3 is TGTGCCAGCAGGGAGAGGGCCCTTGGACGTGAAAAACTGTTTTTT.